This TCR beta chain was recovered during a study of OX40 agonist ivuxolimab in advanced cancers. Here immunoSEQ multiplex PCR was the method, and the copy in TCRdb shows in-frame clones only, minus some. The profile shows around 22,000 clones, 75% to 90% of them singletons. The CDR3 loop spans 13 amino acids. V lost 3 bases to trimming and J lost 6 bases, with 6 bases between them. Germline V gives CDR1 KGHSH, CDR2 LQKENI. The receptor was isolated from an adult with an advanced solid tumor such as melanoma, head and neck, liver or kidney cancer. Sequences were derived from CD4+ or CD8+ T cells sorted from blood, sampled in a trial of the OX40 agonist ivuxolimab. The chain joins TRBV18 to TRBJ1-6; unclear D gene. Here the CDR3 DNA reads TGTGCCAGCTCACCTAGGTCTAATTCACCCCTCCACTTT. It codes for CASSPRSNSPLHF.